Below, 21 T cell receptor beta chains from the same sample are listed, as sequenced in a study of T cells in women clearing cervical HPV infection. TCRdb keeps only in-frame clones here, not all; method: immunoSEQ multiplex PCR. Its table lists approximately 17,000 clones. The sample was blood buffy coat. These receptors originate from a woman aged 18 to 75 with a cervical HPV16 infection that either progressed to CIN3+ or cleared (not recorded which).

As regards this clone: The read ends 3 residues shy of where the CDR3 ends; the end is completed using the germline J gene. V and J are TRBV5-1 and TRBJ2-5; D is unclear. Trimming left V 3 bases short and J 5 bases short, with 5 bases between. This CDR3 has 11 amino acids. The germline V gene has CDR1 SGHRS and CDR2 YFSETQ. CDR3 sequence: CASSYTETQYF. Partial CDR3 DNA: TGCGCCAGCAGCTATACTGAGACC.

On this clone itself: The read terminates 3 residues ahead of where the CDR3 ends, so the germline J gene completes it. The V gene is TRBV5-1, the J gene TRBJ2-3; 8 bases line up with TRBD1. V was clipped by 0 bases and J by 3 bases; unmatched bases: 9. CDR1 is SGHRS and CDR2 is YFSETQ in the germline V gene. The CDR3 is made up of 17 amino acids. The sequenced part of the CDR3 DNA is TGCGCCAGCAGCTTGGATCCGCAGGGGGCGCAGACAGATACG. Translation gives CASSLDPQGAQTDT. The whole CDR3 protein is CASSLDPQGAQTDTQYF.

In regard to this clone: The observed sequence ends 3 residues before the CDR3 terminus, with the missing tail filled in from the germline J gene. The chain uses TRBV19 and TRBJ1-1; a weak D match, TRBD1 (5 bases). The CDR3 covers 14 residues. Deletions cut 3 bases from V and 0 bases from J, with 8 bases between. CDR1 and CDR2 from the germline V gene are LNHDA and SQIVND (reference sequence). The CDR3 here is CASSIPTVNTEAFF. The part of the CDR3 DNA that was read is TGTGCCAGTAGTATCCCGACAGTGAACACTGAA.

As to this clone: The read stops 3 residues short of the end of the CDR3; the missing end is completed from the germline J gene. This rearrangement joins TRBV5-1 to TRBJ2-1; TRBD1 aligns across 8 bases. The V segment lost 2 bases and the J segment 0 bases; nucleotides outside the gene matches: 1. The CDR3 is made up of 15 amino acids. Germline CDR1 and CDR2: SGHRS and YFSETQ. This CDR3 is CASSFTGGSYNEQFF. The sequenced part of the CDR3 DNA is TGCGCCAGCAGCTTCACAGGGGGCTCCTACAATGAG.

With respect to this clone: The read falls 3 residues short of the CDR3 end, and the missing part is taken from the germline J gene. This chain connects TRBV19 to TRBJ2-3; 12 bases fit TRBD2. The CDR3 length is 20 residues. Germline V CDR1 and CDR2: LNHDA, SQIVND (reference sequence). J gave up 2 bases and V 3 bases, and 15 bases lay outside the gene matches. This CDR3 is CASSILAASGGARPTDTQYF. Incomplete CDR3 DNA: TGTGCCAGTAGTATTTTGGCGGCTAGCGGGGGGGCCAGGCCCACAGATACG. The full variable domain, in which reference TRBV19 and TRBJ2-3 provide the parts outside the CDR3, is DGGITQSPKYLFRKEGQNVTLSCEQNLNHDAMYWYRQDPGQGLRLIYYSQIVNDFQKGDIAEGYSVSREKKESFPLTVTSAQKNPTAFYLCASSILAASGGARPTDTQYFGPGTRLTVL.

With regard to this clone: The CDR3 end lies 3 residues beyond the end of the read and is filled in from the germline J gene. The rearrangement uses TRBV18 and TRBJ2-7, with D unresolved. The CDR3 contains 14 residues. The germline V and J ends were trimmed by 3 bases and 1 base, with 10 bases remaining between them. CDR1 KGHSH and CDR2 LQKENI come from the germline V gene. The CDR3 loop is CASSPLSISYEQYF. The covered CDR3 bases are TGTGCCAGCTCACCGCTCTCTATTTCCTACGAG.

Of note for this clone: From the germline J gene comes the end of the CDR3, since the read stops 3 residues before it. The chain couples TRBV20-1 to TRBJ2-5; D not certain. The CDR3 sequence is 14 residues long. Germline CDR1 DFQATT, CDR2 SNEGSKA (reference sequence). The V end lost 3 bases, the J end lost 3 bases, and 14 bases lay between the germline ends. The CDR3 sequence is CSASPTDTEETQYF. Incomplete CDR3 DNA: TGCAGTGCTAGCCCCACCGACACGGAAGAGACC.

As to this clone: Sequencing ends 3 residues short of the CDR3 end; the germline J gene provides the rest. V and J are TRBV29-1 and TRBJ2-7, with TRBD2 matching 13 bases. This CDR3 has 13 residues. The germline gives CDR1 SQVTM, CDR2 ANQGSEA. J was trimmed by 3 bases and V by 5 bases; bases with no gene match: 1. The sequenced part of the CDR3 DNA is TGCAGCGTTAGGACTAGCGGGGGCTACGAG. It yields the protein CSVRTSGGYE. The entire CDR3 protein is CSVRTSGGYEQYF.

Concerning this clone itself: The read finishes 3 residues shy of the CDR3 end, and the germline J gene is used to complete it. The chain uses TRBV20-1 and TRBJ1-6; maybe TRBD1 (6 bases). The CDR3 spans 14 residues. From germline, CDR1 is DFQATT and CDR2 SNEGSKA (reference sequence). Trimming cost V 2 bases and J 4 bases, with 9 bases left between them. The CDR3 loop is CSARSQGYNSPLHF. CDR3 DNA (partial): TGCAGTGCTAGATCCCAGGGGTATAATTCACCC.

CDR3 DNA (partial): TGCAGTGCGGAACAGGGTTACATT. Encoded protein: CSAEQGYI. The full CDR3 protein is CSAEQGYIQYF. The genes are TRBV20-1 and TRBJ2-4, with D possibly matching TRBD1 (6 bases). The sequence runs out 3 residues before the end of the CDR3; the remainder is reconstructed from the germline J gene. The CDR3 loop spans 11 amino acids. CDR1 is DFQATT and CDR2 is SNEGSKA in the germline V gene (reference sequence). Trimming took 6 bases from V and 8 from J, leaving 11 bases between them.

CDR3 bases read: TGCAGTGCTAGAGATCTAGCGGGAGCGGATACG. Amino acids: CSARDLAGADT. The complete CDR3 sequence is CSARDLAGADTQYF. The chain joins TRBV20-1 to TRBJ2-3; 10 bases agree with TRBD2. From the germline J gene comes the end of the CDR3, since the read stops 3 residues before it. The V gene's germline CDR1 is DFQATT and CDR2 SNEGSKA (reference sequence). J was trimmed by 6 bases and V by 0 bases; bases with no gene match: 3. The CDR3 has 14 residues.

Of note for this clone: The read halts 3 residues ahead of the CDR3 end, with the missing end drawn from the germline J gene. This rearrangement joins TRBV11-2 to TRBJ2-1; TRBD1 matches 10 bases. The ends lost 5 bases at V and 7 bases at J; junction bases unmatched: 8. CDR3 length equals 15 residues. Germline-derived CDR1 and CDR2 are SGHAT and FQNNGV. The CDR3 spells CASSLQGTGVNEQFF. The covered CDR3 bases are TGTGCCAGCAGCCTCCAGGGGACAGGGGTAAATGAG.

The covered CDR3 bases are TGTGCCAGCCGTTGGGGGGGGGACACCGGGGAG. It yields the protein CASRWGGDTGE. The CDR3 as a whole reads CASRWGGDTGELFF. The chain joins TRBV2 to TRBJ2-2; 7 nucleotides line up with TRBD2. The CDR3 end is not reached by the read, which stops 3 residues before it; the germline J gene fills it in. With V trimmed by 8 bases and J by 3 bases, 6 bases remained unmatched. Germline values: CDR1 SNHLY, CDR2 FYNNEI. This CDR3 has 14 residues.

CDR3 DNA (partial): TGCAGTGCTAGTCCCAGGGAAGTCCCCGTGTACGAG. It encodes CSASPREVPVYE. The whole CDR3 protein is CSASPREVPVYEQYF. The chain is built from TRBV20-1 and TRBJ2-7; tentative D call: TRBD1 (5 bases). The sequenced fragment ends 3 residues before the CDR3 boundary, so the rest is inferred from the germline J gene. The CDR3 runs to 15 residues. V was pared by 3 bases and J by 4 bases, with 19 bases between. Germline CDR1 is DFQATT and CDR2 is SNEGSKA (reference sequence).

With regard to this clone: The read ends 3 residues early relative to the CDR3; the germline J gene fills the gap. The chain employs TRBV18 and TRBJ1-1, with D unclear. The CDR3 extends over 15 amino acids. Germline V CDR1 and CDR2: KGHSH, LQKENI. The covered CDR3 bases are TGTGCCAGCTCACCAGTCGGACTAGCGGTGGGCGAG. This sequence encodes CASSPVGLAVGE. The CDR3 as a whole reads CASSPVGLAVGEAFF.

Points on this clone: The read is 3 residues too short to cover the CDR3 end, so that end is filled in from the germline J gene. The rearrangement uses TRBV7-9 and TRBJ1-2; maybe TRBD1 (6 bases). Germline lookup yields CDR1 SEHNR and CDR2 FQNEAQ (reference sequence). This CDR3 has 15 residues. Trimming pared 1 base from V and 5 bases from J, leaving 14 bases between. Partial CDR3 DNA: TGTGCCAGCAGCTTAGATCTCAGGGGACCTTATGGC. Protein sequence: CASSLDLRGPYG. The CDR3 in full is CASSLDLRGPYGYTF. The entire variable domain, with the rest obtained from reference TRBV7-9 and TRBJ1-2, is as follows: DTGVSQNPRHKITKRGQNVTFRCDPISEHNRLYWYRQTLGQGPEFLTYFQNEAQLEKSRLLSDRFSAERPKGSFSTLEIQRTEQGDSAMYLCASSLDLRGPYGYTFGSGTRLTVV.

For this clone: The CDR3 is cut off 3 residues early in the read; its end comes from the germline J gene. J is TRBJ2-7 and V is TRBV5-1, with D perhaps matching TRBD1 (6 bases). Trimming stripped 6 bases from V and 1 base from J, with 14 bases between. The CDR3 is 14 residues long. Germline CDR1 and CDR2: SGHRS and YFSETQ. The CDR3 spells CASKQGLNSYEQYF. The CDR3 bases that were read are TGCGCCAGCAAACAGGGCCTGAATTCCTACGAG.

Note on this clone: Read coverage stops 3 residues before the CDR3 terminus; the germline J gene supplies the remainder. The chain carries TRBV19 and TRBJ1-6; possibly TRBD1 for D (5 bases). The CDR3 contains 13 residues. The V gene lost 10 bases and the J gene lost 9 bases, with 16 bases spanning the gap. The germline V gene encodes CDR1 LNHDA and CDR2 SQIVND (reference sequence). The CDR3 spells CATKLRQFSPLHF. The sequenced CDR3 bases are TGTGCCACCAAATTACGACAGTTTTCACCC.

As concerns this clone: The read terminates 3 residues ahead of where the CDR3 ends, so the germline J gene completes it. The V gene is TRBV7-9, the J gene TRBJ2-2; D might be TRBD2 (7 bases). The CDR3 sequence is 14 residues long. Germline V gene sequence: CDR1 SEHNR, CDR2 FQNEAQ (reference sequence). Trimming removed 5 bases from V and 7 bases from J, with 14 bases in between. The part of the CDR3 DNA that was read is TGTGCCAGCAGCCGAGGGGGGGCCAACGGGGAG. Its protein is CASSRGGANGE. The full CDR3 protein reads CASSRGGANGELFF.

Partial CDR3 DNA: TGTGCCAGAGGGCGCAACCAAGGGGAACTAGCGGGACAGACC. Translated, it gives CARGRNQGELAGQT. The entire CDR3 is CARGRNQGELAGQTQYF. The chain has TRBV2 and TRBJ2-5, with TRBD2 matching over 10 bases. The read is 3 residues too short to cover the CDR3 end, so that end is filled in from the germline J gene. CDR1 and CDR2 (germline): SNHLY, FYNNEI. CDR3 size: 17 residues. The ends lost 9 bases at V and 6 bases at J; junction bases unmatched: 19.

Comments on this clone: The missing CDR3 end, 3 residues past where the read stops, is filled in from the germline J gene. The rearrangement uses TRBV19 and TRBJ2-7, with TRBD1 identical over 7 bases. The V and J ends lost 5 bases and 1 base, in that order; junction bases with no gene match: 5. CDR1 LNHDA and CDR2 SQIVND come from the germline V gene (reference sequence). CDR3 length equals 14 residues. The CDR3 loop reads CASSSGGHSYEQYF. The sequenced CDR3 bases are TGTGCCAGTAGTTCAGGGGGACATTCCTACGAG. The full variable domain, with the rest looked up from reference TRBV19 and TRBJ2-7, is DGGITQSPKYLFRKEGQNVTLSCEQNLNHDAMYWYRQDPGQGLRLIYYSQIVNDFQKGDIAEGYSVSREKKESFPLTVTSAQKNPTAFYLCASSSGGHSYEQYFGPGTRLTVT.